Listed below are T cell receptor beta chains from one sample, sequenced in a study of blood T cell repertoires in COVID-19. Data came from immunoSEQ multiplex PCR; TCRdb stores just in-frame clones and leaves some out. This sample has 23,000 or so clones, with roughly 87% found just once. Specimen: peripheral blood. These receptors were taken from a man in his fifties or sixties with active COVID-19. CDR3s include the opening cysteine and the closing phenylalanine or tryptophan. D genes are given only for firm matches. Expanded clones get a size class; other rows say once, few or many, or leave the size out.

TRBV10-2	-	-	TRBJ2-4	TGCGCCAGCAGTGCTCCAGGACAGGCCAAAAACATTCAGTACTTC	CASSAPGQAKNIQYF
TRBV19	-	-	TRBJ1-4	TGTGCCAGTAGTATAGCGGGGGGTAATGAAAAACTGTTTTTT	CASSIAGGNEKLFF
TRBV6-5	-	-	TRBJ1-4	TGTGCCAGCAGACGTACCGGGACAAGAGATGAAAAACTGTTTTTT	CASRRTGTRDEKLFF
TRBV9	-	TRBD1	TRBJ2-2	TGTGCCAGCAGCGGCCGGGACAGGGGTTTTTCTCGTTACACCGGGGAGCTGTTTTTT	CASSGRDRGFSRYTGELFF
TRBV3-1/TRBV3-2	-	TRBD1	TRBJ1-1	TGTGCCAGCAGCAACAGGGGGCGGCCTGAAGCTTTCTTT	CASSNRGRPEAFF
TRBV7-6	few	TRBD2	TRBJ2-1	TGTGCCAGCAGCTTAGCGGCTAGCGGGAGCGGTGAGCAGTTCTTC	CASSLAASGSGEQFF
TRBV10-2	medium-sized	TRBD1	TRBJ1-6	TGCGCCAGCAGCGGGGACAGGGGGCACTCACCCCTCCACTTT	CASSGDRGHSPLHF
TRBV7-8	-	-	TRBJ1-2	TGTGCCAGCAGCTTAGGGACGGGGGGCACTCAGGGCTACACCTTC	CASSLGTGGTQGYTF
TRBV20-1	-	-	TRBJ1-1	TGCAGTGACAGGGCGAACACTGAAGCTTTCTTT	CSDRANTEAFF
TRBV2	-	-	TRBJ2-7	TGTGCCAGCAACAGCCCGGGGGGCGGGTCCTACGAGCAGTACTTC	CASNSPGGGSYEQYF
TRBV7-9	-	TRBD1	TRBJ2-3	TGTGCCAGCAGCCGCCGGGGACAGGGGGTTTCGGGCACAGATACGCAGTATTTT	CASSRRGQGVSGTDTQYF
TRBV21-1	-	-	TRBJ2-5	TGTGCCAGCAGCACCTCAGGAACAGGATACCAAGAGACCCAGTACTTC	CASSTSGTGYQETQYF
TRBV5-4	-	TRBD1	TRBJ1-4	TGTGCCAGCAGCCTGGACAGGAGAAATGAAAAACTGTTTTTT	CASSLDRRNEKLFF
TRBV7-8	-	-	TRBJ2-5	TGTGCCAGCAGCTCCTTCCCCAGGGGCCAAGAGACCCAGTACTTC	CASSSFPRGQETQYF
TRBV3-1/TRBV3-2	-	-	TRBJ2-3	TGTGCCAGCAGCCAACTAAGCCGAGATACGCAGTATTTT	CASSQLSRDTQYF
TRBV24-1	-	-	TRBJ2-1	TGTGCCACCAGTGGTTTGGGGGAGTCTATTAATGAGCAGTTCTTC	CATSGLGESINEQFF
TRBV12-5	-	TRBD1	TRBJ1-1	TGTGCTAGTGGTTTGGTATGGGGGGTAGGACAGGGTTTCACTGAAGCTTTCTTT	CASGLVWGVGQGFTEAFF
TRBV13	once	-	TRBJ2-1	TGTGCCAGCAGGGCGAGGTGGCGCCACAATGAGCAGTTCTTC	CASRARWRHNEQFF
TRBV11-3	-	-	TRBJ2-7	TGTGCCAGCAGCTTAGATCCCGGTTACGAGCAGTACTTC	CASSLDPGYEQYF
TRBV7-9	-	-	TRBJ1-6	TGTGCCAGCAGCTTGGCTGGACAGATTAATTCACCCCTCCACTTT	CASSLAGQINSPLHF
TRBV19	-	TRBD1	TRBJ2-1	TGTGCCAGTAGTGAGATGACAGGGGATGGCAATGAGCAGTTCTTC	CASSEMTGDGNEQFF
TRBV19	-	-	TRBJ2-7	TGTGCCAGTAGTATTGGGCAGGGGACCTACGAGCAGTACTTC	CASSIGQGTYEQYF
TRBV28	-	TRBD2	TRBJ2-1	TGTGCCAGCAGTCTAGCGGACCCTTCGCCATACAATGAGCAGTTCTTC	CASSLADPSPYNEQFF
TRBV7-6	-	-	TRBJ1-1	TGTGCCAGCAGCTCTCCGGGACATGACACTGAAGCTTTCTTT	CASSSPGHDTEAFF
TRBV7-8	-	TRBD1	TRBJ2-2	TGTGCCAGCAGCCCCAGGGACAGAACAATGGGGGAGCTGTTTTTT	CASSPRDRTMGELFF
TRBV6-5	-	TRBD1	TRBJ2-1	TGTGCCAGCAGGAGGGACAGGGGGGCAGGCAATGAGCAGTTCTTC	CASRRDRGAGNEQFF
TRBV29-1	-	TRBD2	TRBJ2-3	TGCAGCGTTGAAGGGGGTAGCGGGGGCACAGATACGCAGTATTTT	CSVEGGSGGTDTQYF
TRBV7-9	-	TRBD1	TRBJ2-5	TGTGCCAGCAGCCCCTGGACAGGGAAAGGGACCCAGTACTTC	CASSPWTGKGTQYF
TRBV6-5	-	TRBD2	TRBJ2-5	TGTGCCAGCAGCCGCGGGGTAGCGGGGATGGAGACCCAGTACTTC	CASSRGVAGMETQYF
TRBV5-4	-	-	TRBJ1-4	TGTGCCAGCAGCCCGGGCCGGGGGGAAAAACTGTTTTTT	CASSPGRGEKLFF
TRBV6-1	-	TRBD1	TRBJ1-6	TGTGCCAGCAGTGAAGGTACAGGGGGCATATCACCCCTCCACTTT	CASSEGTGGISPLHF
TRBV3-1/TRBV3-2	-	TRBD1	TRBJ2-7	TGTGCCAGCAGCCCGTCCGGGACAGGGGACCACGAGCAGTACTTC	CASSPSGTGDHEQYF
TRBV30	-	-	TRBJ2-3	TGTGCCTCCAGCGGCAGCACAGATACGCAGTATTTT	CASSGSTDTQYF
TRBV11-3	-	-	TRBJ2-7	TGTGCCAGCAGCTGGAGCGGATCCTACGAGCAGTACTTC	CASSWSGSYEQYF
TRBV24-1	-	TRBD1	TRBJ2-2	TGTGCCACCAGTGATCCGTACTACAGGGGTCGAGATACCGGGGAGCTGTTTTTT	CATSDPYYRGRDTGELFF
TRBV6-6	-	TRBD1	TRBJ1-2	TGTGCCAGCAGTTCACAACAGGGGCGAGGCTACACCTTC	CASSSQQGRGYTF
TRBV4-2	-	TRBD2	TRBJ2-3	TGTGCCAGCAGCCAAGATGGGACTAGCGGATACACAGATACGCAGTATTTT	CASSQDGTSGYTDTQYF
TRBV15	-	-	TRBJ1-2	TGTGCCACCAGCAGAGATAGGGGGACGGTGACTAACTATGGCTACACCTTC	CATSRDRGTVTNYGYTF
TRBV29-1	-	-	TRBJ1-4	TGCAGCGTTAGAGGTGGAGGGAGTGAAAAACTGTTTTTT	CSVRGGGSEKLFF
TRBV18	-	-	TRBJ1-2	TGTGCCAGCTCATCCGGACAGAGCTATGGCTACACCTTC	CASSSGQSYGYTF
TRBV18	-	-	TRBJ1-2	TGTGCCAGCACCCCCCAGGAGGACTATGGCTACACCTTC	CASTPQEDYGYTF
TRBV9	-	-	TRBJ2-5	TGTGCCAGCAGCGAACCGGGAGTCACGGAGACCCAGTACTTC	CASSEPGVTETQYF
TRBV10-2	-	-	TRBJ1-5	TGCGCCAGCAGTGAGTCGGGAGGGCGGCATCAGCCCCAGCATTTT	CASSESGGRHQPQHF
TRBV5-4	once	-	TRBJ2-6	TGTGCCAGCAGCTTCGGGGGTTCTGGGGCCAACGTCCTGACTTTC	CASSFGGSGANVLTF
TRBV24-1	large	-	TRBJ1-3	TGTGCCACCAGTGGGAGCGGGGGCGCGACCATATATTTT	CATSGSGGATIYF
TRBV27	-	TRBD1	TRBJ1-5	TGTGCCAGCAGGCCAACCGGGACAGGAGTTTTGAGTAGCAATCAGCCCCAGCATTTT	CASRPTGTGVLSSNQPQHF
TRBV11-2	-	TRBD1	TRBJ1-1	TGTGCCAGCAGCTTAAATCCGGGACAGGGCGTCACTGAAGCTTTCTTT	CASSLNPGQGVTEAFF
TRBV5-6	-	TRBD1	TRBJ2-3	TGTGCCAGCAGCTTGTCGGGACAGGGCGGCACAGATACGCAGTATTTT	CASSLSGQGGTDTQYF
TRBV11-3	once	TRBD2	TRBJ2-1	TGTGCCAGCGGGCTAGCGGGGGGGCCGGGCAATGAGCAGTTCTTC	CASGLAGGPGNEQFF
TRBV10-2	-	TRBD2	TRBJ2-1	TGCGCCAGCAGTGGACTAGCGGGGGGGGACAGCTCCTACAATGAGCAGTTCTTC	CASSGLAGGDSSYNEQFF
TRBV6-1	-	TRBD1	TRBJ1-1	TGTGCCAGCAGTGAAGCGGCAGGGGGAGGTGTCGAAGCTTTCTTT	CASSEAAGGGVEAFF